These T cell receptor beta chains were read from a single sample in a study of blood T cell repertoires in COVID-19. Method: immunoSEQ multiplex PCR; TCRdb's copy keeps in-frame clones and lacks some. The sample consists of 200,000 to 250,000 clones, more than 80% of them appearing once. The sample consisted of PBMCs or T cells enriched from blood (not recorded which). These receptor sequences come from a woman aged 40 to 49 with acute COVID-19. CDR3s include the opening cysteine and the closing phenylalanine or tryptophan. D genes are given only for firm matches. Expanded clones get a size class; other rows say once, few or many, or leave the size out.

>TRBV5-4|-|-|TRBJ2-1
CASSICGQNPNEQFF
TGTGCCAGCAGCATTTGTGGACAAAACCCCAATGAGCAGTTCTTC
>TRBV18|-|-|TRBJ2-7
CASSPSDRYSYEQYF
TGTGCCAGCTCACCTAGCGACAGGTACTCCTACGAGCAGTACTTC
>TRBV6-5|TRBD1|-|TRBJ1-6
CASKQGMGNSPLHF
TGTGCCAGTAAACAGGGGATGGGTAATTCACCCCTCCACTTT
>TRBV5-1|TRBD1|-|TRBJ2-3
CASSLVPGQPSDTQYF
TGCGCCAGCAGCTTGGTTCCGGGACAGCCATCAGATACGCAGTATTTT
>TRBV6-2/TRBV6-3|TRBD1|-|TRBJ1-1
CASSYTPGQQTEAFF
TGTGCCAGCAGCTATACCCCGGGACAGCAGACTGAAGCTTTCTTT
>TRBV5-1|TRBD1|few|TRBJ2-2
CASSLRDRSNTGELFF
TGCGCCAGCAGCTTGCGGGACAGGTCGAACACCGGGGAGCTGTTTTTT
>TRBV25-1|-|-|TRBJ1-3
CASHRSSGNTIYF
TGTGCCAGCCACCGTAGCTCTGGAAACACCATATATTTT
>TRBV29-1|-|-|TRBJ1-1
CSVQHTRKSPEAFF
TGCAGCGTACAACATACGAGGAAGAGCCCTGAAGCTTTCTTT
>TRBV5-6|-|-|TRBJ1-3
CASSLWAGSSGNTIYF
TGTGCCAGCAGCTTGTGGGCAGGGTCTTCTGGAAACACCATATATTTT
>TRBV6-5|-|-|TRBJ2-5
CASSYSSSRETQYF
TGTGCCAGCAGTTATTCCTCCTCCCGCGAAACCCAGTACTTC
>TRBV7-2|-|-|TRBJ2-5
CASSPKAGRETQYF
TGTGCCAGCAGCCCCAAGGCGGGGCGGGAGACCCAGTACTTC
>TRBV2|-|-|TRBJ1-1
CASSSEQGNTEAFF
TGTGCCAGCAGCTCCGAACAGGGGAACACTGAAGCTTTCTTT
>TRBV10-3|-|-|TRBJ1-1
CAISVGGGTEAFF
TGTGCCATCAGTGTGGGAGGGGGTACTGAAGCTTTCTTT
>TRBV6-5|TRBD1|-|TRBJ2-1
CASSYKIGQGYNEQFF
TGTGCCAGCAGTTACAAGATCGGACAGGGCTACAATGAGCAGTTCTTC
>TRBV7-3|-|-|TRBJ2-5
CASSFDGRGVQYF
TGTGCCAGCAGCTTCGACGGGAGAGGGGTCCAGTACTTC
>TRBV19|TRBD1|-|TRBJ1-4
CASRMTGGLEKLFF
TGTGCCAGTAGAATGACAGGGGGCTTAGAAAAACTGTTTTTT
>TRBV4-2|-|-|TRBJ2-6
CASSQQASGANVLTF
TGTGCCAGCAGCCAACAGGCGTCTGGGGCCAACGTCCTGACTTTC
>TRBV10-3|TRBD1|-|TRBJ2-7
CAIGRQGRSEQYF
TGTGCCATCGGCCGACAGGGGAGGTCCGAGCAGTACTTC
>TRBV19|TRBD1|-|TRBJ2-1
CASSAEGQDTYNEQFF
TGTGCCAGTAGTGCGGAAGGACAGGATACCTACAATGAGCAGTTCTTC
>TRBV12-3/TRBV12-4|-|-|TRBJ1-5
CASSRPGEPQHF
TGTGCCAGCAGCAGGCCAGGGGAGCCCCAGCATTTT
>TRBV2|TRBD1|-|TRBJ2-4
CASSESQGMAKNIQYF
TGTGCCAGCAGTGAATCACAGGGGATGGCCAAAAACATTCAGTACTTC
>TRBV2|-|-|TRBJ1-1
CASSESTEAFF
TGTGCCAGCAGTGAATCGACTGAAGCTTTCTTT
>TRBV30|-|-|TRBJ2-3
CAWSEIADTQYF
TGTGCCTGGAGTGAAATAGCAGATACGCAGTATTTT
>TRBV11-2|TRBD1|-|TRBJ1-1
CASSTTGTGLEAFF
TGTGCCAGCAGCACCACCGGGACAGGTCTTGAAGCTTTCTTT